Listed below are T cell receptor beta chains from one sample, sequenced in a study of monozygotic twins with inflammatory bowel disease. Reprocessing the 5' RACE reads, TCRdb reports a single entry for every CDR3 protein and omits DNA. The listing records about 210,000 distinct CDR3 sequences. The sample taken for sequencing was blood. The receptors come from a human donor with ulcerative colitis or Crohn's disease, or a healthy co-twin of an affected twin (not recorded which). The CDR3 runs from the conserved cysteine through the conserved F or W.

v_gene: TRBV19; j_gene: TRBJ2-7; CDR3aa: CASSPDRVGVEQYF
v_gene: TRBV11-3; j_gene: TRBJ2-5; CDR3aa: CASSTNRGESQETQYF
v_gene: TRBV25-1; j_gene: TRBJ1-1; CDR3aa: CASSGDVANTEAFF
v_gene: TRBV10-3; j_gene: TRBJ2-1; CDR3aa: CAISRTSGGEGEQFF
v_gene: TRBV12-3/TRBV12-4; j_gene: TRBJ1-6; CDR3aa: CASSFHRANSPLHF
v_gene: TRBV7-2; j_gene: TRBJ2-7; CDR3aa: CASSLIGTRNEQYF
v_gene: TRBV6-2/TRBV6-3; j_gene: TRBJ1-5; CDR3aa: CASSYWRGQEPQHF
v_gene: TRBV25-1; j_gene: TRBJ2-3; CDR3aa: CASSEFASDGSTDTQYF
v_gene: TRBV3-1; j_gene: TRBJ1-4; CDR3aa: CASRDWTGEKLFF
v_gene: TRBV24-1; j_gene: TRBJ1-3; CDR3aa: CATSDFFEVSSSGNTIYF
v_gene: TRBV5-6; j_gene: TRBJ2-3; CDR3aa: CASSAGGAQDTQYF
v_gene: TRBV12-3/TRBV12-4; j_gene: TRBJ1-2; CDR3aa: CASSPSGGRGYTF
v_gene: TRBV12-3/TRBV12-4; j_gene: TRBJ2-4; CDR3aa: CASSLRGSIQYF
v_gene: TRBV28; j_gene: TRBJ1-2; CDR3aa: CASSLRQGDGYTF
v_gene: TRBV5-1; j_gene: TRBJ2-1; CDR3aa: CASNRDSPFDEQFF
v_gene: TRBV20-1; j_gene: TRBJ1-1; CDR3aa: CSARGGRGNWEAFF
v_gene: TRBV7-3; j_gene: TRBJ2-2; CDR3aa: CASSLYRSGGAFTGELFF
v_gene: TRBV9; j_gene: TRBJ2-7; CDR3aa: CASSSNVGGPTYEQYF
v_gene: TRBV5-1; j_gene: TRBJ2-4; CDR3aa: CASSTDGTGSAF
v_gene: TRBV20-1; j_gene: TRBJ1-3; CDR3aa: CSAPGQGEGNTIYF
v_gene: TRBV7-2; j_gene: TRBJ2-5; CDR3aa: CASSVYRGGETQYF
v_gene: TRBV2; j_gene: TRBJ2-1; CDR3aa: CASKVLAHEQFF
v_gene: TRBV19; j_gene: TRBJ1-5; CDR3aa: CASSIYTGTANQPQHF
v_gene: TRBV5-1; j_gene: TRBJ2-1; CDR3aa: CASSLAGQFGLAGVPSYNEQFF
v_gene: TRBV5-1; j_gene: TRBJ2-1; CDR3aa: CASSDHPGPSNEQFF
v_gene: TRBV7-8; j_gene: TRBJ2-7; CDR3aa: CASSLDGEQYF
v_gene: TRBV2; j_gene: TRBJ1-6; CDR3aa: CASSVGLANSPLHF
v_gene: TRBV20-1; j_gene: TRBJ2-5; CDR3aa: CSARRLKGTQYF
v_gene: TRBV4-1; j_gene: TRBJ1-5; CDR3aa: CASSQNLQGGNQPQHF
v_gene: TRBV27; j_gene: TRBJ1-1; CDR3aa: CASSLYLKDTEAFF
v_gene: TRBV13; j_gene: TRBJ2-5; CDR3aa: CASSSPRLWQETQYF
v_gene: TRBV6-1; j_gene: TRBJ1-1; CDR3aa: CASSRRDSGTNTEAFF
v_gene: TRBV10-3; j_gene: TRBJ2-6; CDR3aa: CAIAAGQGTFSGANVLTF
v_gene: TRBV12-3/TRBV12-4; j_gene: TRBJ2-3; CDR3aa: CASNNRGGPSTDTQYF
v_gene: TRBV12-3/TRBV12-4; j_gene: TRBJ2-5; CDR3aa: CASSTDSQETQYF
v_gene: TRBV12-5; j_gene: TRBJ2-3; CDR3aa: CASGSGQKNTDTQYF
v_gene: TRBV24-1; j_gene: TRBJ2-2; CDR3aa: CATSGSGTGITGELFF
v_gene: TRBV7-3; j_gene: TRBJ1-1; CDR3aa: CASGQGNNEAFF
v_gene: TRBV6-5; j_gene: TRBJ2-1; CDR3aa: CASREPGYNEQFF
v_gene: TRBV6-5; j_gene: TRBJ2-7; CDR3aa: CASSYYWGASAYEQYF
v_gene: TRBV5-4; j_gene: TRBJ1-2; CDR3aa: CASSLDSGTGNYGYTF
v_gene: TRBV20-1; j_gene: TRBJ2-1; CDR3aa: CSARRRIHNEQFF
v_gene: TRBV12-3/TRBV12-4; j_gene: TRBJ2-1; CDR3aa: CASSRSGGARHEQFF
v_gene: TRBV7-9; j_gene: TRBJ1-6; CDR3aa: CASSLVGGPYNSPLHF
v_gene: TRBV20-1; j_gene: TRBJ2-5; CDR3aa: CSASGRGGETQYF
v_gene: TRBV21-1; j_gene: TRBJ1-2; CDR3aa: CASSNGVAHSSSFYGYTF
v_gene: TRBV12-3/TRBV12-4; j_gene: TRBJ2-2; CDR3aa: CASSPRLSTGELFF
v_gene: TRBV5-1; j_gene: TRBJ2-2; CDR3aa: CASRLRVAAESTGELFF
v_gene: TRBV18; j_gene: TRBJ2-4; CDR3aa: CASSRGDLNIQYF
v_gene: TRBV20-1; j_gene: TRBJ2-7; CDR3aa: CSARDGRLAGHEQYF
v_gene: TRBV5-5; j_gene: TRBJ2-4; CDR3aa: CASSLEAGSHIQYF
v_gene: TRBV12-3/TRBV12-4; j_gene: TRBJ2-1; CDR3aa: CASSFGSGLAGGNEQFF
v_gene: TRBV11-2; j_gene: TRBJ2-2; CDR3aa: CASSLKHQQVGTGELFF